A selection of T cell receptor beta chains follows, all from one sample in a study of blood T cell repertoires in COVID-19. The assay was immunoSEQ multiplex PCR, and TCRdb's table has in-frame clones only and misses some. The sample holds over 100,000 clones, 85% seen once. Sequencing used peripheral blood. The receptor source for this set is an older man with acute or convalescent COVID-19. Both conserved end residues are part of each CDR3. D genes are given only for firm matches. Clone size appears in some rows only: once, few, many, or a class for an expanded clone.

once	TRBV6-5	TRBJ1-6	TRBD1	CASSRDRGSPLHF	TGTGCCAGCAGTCGGGACAGGGGTTCACCCCTCCACTTT
-	TRBV7-8	TRBJ1-5	-	CASSTGHTRGNQPQHF	TGTGCCAGCAGCACAGGACATACCAGGGGCAATCAGCCCCAGCATTTT
-	TRBV30	TRBJ1-4	TRBD1	CAWRQGSGEKLFF	TGTGCCTGGAGACAGGGGTCGGGGGAAAAACTGTTTTTT
-	TRBV29-1	TRBJ2-7	TRBD2	CSAHSGRAGEQYF	TGCAGCGCTCATAGCGGGAGGGCCGGTGAGCAGTACTTC
-	TRBV12-3/TRBV12-4	TRBJ1-2	TRBD1	CASSRDRGSGYTF	TGTGCCAGCAGTCGGGACAGGGGGAGTGGCTACACCTTC
-	TRBV25-1	TRBJ2-3	TRBD2	CASSATGGLAGRYTQYF	TGTGCCAGCAGTGCCACTGGGGGACTAGCGGGGAGGTATACGCAGTATTTT
-	TRBV7-8	TRBJ2-1	-	CASRGGGDNEQFF	TGTGCCAGCAGAGGGGGGGGAGATAATGAGCAGTTCTTC
few	TRBV10-3	TRBJ2-7	-	CAISAGDSYEQYF	TGTGCCATCAGTGCGGGTGATTCCTACGAGCAGTACTTC
-	TRBV12-3/TRBV12-4	TRBJ2-1	-	CASTGAHEQFF	TGTGCCAGCACAGGGGCCCATGAGCAGTTCTTC
-	TRBV10-3	TRBJ1-2	-	CAISESVGVKGYGYTF	TGTGCCATCAGTGAATCCGTAGGGGTGAAAGGGTATGGCTACACCTTC
-	TRBV18	TRBJ2-1	TRBD2	CASSRGLAGDGEQFF	TGTGCCAGCTCTAGGGGACTAGCGGGAGATGGTGAGCAGTTCTTC
-	TRBV9	TRBJ1-1	-	CASSASGQNTEAFF	TGTGCCAGCAGCGCCTCGGGACAGAACACTGAAGCTTTCTTT
-	TRBV5-1	TRBJ1-5	-	CASSADSLNQPQHF	TGCGCCAGCAGCGCAGACAGTCTCAATCAGCCCCAGCATTTT
-	TRBV11-1	TRBJ2-7	TRBD1	CASSWDRGSYEQYF	TGTGCCAGCAGCTGGGACAGGGGTTCCTACGAGCAGTACTTC
-	TRBV20-1	TRBJ1-6	TRBD1	CSASTGQGASPLHF	TGCAGTGCTAGTACGGGACAGGGAGCCTCACCCCTCCACTTT
-	TRBV11-1	TRBJ2-5	TRBD2	CASSHGTSGLQETQYF	TGTGCCAGCAGCCACGGGACTAGCGGGTTACAAGAGACCCAGTACTTC
once	TRBV2	TRBJ1-1	TRBD1	CASNGDRGGFF	TGTGCCAGCAATGGGGACAGGGGAGGTTTCTTT
-	TRBV19	TRBJ1-4	-	CASSIEFRAGSEKLFF	TGTGCCAGTAGTATAGAGTTCCGAGCGGGTAGTGAAAAACTGTTTTTT
-	TRBV28	TRBJ1-1	-	CASSLLGGRPEAFF	TGTGCCAGCAGTTTATTAGGGGGACGCCCTGAAGCTTTCTTT
-	TRBV6-1	TRBJ2-2	-	CASSEQGTGELFF	TGTGCCAGCAGTGAACAGGGGACCGGGGAGCTGTTTTTT
few	TRBV5-6	TRBJ1-2	-	CASNIIGQSRYGYTF	TGTGCCAGCAATATTATTGGACAGTCTCGCTATGGCTACACCTTC
-	TRBV15	TRBJ1-1	-	CATSRSPGVAVAEAFF	TGTGCCACCAGCAGGAGTCCAGGGGTAGCCGTCGCTGAAGCTTTCTTT
-	TRBV7-9	TRBJ2-1	TRBD2	CASSRWRGETYNEQFF	TGTGCCAGCAGCCGCTGGCGGGGGGAGACCTACAATGAGCAGTTCTTC
-	TRBV3-1/TRBV3-2	TRBJ1-2	-	CASSPTTGTYGYTF	TGTGCCAGCAGCCCGACAACTGGAACCTATGGCTACACCTTC
-	TRBV6-2/TRBV6-3	TRBJ2-7	TRBD1	CASSIHKVLGTGGRKQYF	TGTGCCAGCAGCATCCATAAGGTCCTTGGGACAGGCGGACGCAAGCAGTACTTC
-	TRBV18	TRBJ1-2	-	CASSPPQGGYTF	TGTGCCAGCTCACCACCTCAGGGTGGCTACACCTTC
-	TRBV27	TRBJ1-4	-	CASSSHRAANEKLFF	TGTGCCAGCAGTTCCCACAGGGCGGCTAATGAAAAACTGTTTTTT
-	TRBV6-2/TRBV6-3	TRBJ2-7	TRBD1	CASSLQGAYEQYF	TGTGCCAGCAGCCTACAGGGGGCCTACGAGCAGTACTTC
-	TRBV5-1	TRBJ1-6	TRBD1	CASSLLQGNGSPLHF	TGCGCCAGCAGCTTGCTACAGGGGAATGGGTCACCCCTCCACTTT
-	TRBV3-1/TRBV3-2	TRBJ1-3	-	CASSQDWTAGNTIYF	TGTGCCAGCAGCCAAGATTGGACAGCTGGAAACACCATATATTTT
-	TRBV6-1	TRBJ1-2	-	CASSEDTNYGYTF	TGTGCCAGCAGTGAAGACACCAACTATGGCTACACCTTC
once	TRBV29-1	TRBJ1-6	-	CSATVSLNSPLHF	TGCAGCGCCACAGTCTCCCTTAATTCACCCCTCCACTTT
-	TRBV6-4	TRBJ1-2	TRBD1	CASSSTGGAPTF	TGTGCCAGCAGTTCCACAGGGGGCGCGCCCACCTTC
-	TRBV19	TRBJ2-2	TRBD1	CASRPSGTDTTGELFF	TGTGCCAGTCGACCCTCCGGGACAGACACTACCGGGGAGCTGTTTTTT
-	TRBV6-1	TRBJ2-3	TRBD1	CASTDGQGWIGTDTQYF	TGTGCCAGCACTGATGGACAGGGTTGGATCGGCACAGATACGCAGTATTTT
-	TRBV10-3	TRBJ2-5	TRBD2	CAISDSASGREETQYF	TGTGCCATCAGTGATTCGGCTAGCGGGAGGGAAGAGACCCAGTACTTC
-	TRBV29-1	TRBJ2-7	TRBD1	CSVEEDRAGSEQYF	TGCAGCGTTGAAGAGGACAGGGCCGGTTCGGAGCAGTACTTC
-	TRBV7-2	TRBJ2-3	TRBD2	CASSVGLAGGVGTQYF	TGTGCCAGCAGCGTGGGACTAGCGGGAGGGGTCGGTACGCAGTATTTT
-	TRBV4-3	TRBJ2-3	TRBD2	CASSQDSAGGADTQYF	TGCGCCAGCAGCCAAGATTCCGCGGGAGGGGCAGATACGCAGTATTTT
-	TRBV6-6	TRBJ2-1	TRBD2	CASSARTSGNGNEQFF	TGTGCCAGCTCCGCCCGAACTAGCGGGAATGGCAATGAGCAGTTCTTC
few	TRBV10-3	TRBJ1-2	-	CAISQLGGNEYTF	TGTGCCATCAGTCAACTGGGGGGGAACGAATACACCTTC
-	TRBV7-3	TRBJ1-1	-	CASSLPWRLDFKNTEAFF	TGTGCCAGCAGCCTACCGTGGAGACTTGACTTCAAGAACACTGAAGCTTTCTTT